This T cell receptor (beta chain) was recovered during a study of blood T cell repertoires in COVID-19. On the study more broadly: The study drew acute and convalescent COVID-19 samples from the United States, Italy and Spain. Sample material is recorded as cDNA or gDNA derived from T cells, B-cell-depleted T cells, or PBMCs.

Only one count was recorded for this clone. V dropped 1 base and J dropped 5; count of bases not matched to a gene: 3. The CDR3 runs 14 residues. CDR1 SEHNR and CDR2 FQNEAQ come from the germline V gene (reference sequence). As processed by the authors: Amplification of reference gene primers was used by the study to estimate nucleated cell counts. TCRdb keeps only in-frame clones here, not all; method: immunoSEQ multiplex PCR. For V, J and clone size, that table is used; D and trimming come from the DNA. Of about 220,000 clones in the sample, 82% were seen once. Source material: peripheral blood. This chain uses TRBV7-9 with TRBJ1-1; 8 nucleotides match TRBD1. The sequence was collected from a woman older than 75 with acute or convalescent COVID-19. The CDR3 reads CASSLGTGRTEAFF. The CDR3 DNA reads TGTGCCAGCAGCTTAGGGACAGGGAGGACTGAAGCTTTCTTT.